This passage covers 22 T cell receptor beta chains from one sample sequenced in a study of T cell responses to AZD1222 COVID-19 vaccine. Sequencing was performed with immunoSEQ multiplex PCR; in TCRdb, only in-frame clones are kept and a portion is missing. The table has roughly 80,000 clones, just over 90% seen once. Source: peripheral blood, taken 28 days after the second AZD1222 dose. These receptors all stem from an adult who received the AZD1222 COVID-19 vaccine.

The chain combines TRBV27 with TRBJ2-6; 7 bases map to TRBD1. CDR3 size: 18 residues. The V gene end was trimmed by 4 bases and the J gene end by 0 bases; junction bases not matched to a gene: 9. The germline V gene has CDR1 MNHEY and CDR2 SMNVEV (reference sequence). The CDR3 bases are TGTGCCAGCAGTTCAATACAGGGGCGGAACTCTGGGGCCAACGTCCTGACTTTC. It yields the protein CASSSIQGRNSGANVLTF. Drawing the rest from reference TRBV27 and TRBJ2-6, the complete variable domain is EAQVTQNPRYLITVTGKKLTVTCSQNMNHEYMSWYRQDPGLGLRQIYYSMNVEVTDKGDVPEGYKVSRKEKRNFPLILESPSPNQTSLYFCASSSIQGRNSGANVLTFGAGSRLTVL.

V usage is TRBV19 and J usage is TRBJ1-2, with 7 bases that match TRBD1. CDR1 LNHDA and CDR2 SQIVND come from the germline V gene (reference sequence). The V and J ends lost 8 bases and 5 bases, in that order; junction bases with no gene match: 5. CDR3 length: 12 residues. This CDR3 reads CASGQEYYGYTF. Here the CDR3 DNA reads TGTGCCAGTGGACAGGAATATTATGGCTACACCTTC.

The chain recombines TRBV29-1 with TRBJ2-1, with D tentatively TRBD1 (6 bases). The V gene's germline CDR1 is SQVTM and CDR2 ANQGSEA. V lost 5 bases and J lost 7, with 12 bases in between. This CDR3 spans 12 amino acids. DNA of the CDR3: TGCAGCGTTAGGACAGCCGGAAATGAGCAGTTCTTC. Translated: CSVRTAGNEQFF.

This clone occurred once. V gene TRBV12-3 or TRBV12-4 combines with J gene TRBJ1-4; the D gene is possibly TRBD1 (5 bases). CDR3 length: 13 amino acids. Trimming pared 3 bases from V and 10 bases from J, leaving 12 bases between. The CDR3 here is CASSFGQGGKLFF. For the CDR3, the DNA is TGTGCCAGCAGTTTCGGCCAGGGAGGAAAACTGTTTTTT.

The CDR3 DNA is TGTGCCAGAGGCGGGAGCTCTGGAAACACCATATATTTT. This codes for CARGGSSGNTIYF. The chain recombines TRBV2 with TRBJ1-3; D is unresolved. The germline gives CDR1 SNHLY, CDR2 FYNNEI. The CDR3 is made up of 13 amino acids. The V and J ends lost 9 bases and 0 bases respectively, with 9 bases between them. Supplemented by reference TRBV2 and TRBJ1-3, the full variable domain reads EPEVTQTPSHQVTQMGQEVILRCVPISNHLYFYWYRQILGQKVEFLVSFYNNEISEKSEIFDDQFSVERPDGSNFTLKIRSTKLEDSAMYFCARGGSSGNTIYFGEGSWLTVV.

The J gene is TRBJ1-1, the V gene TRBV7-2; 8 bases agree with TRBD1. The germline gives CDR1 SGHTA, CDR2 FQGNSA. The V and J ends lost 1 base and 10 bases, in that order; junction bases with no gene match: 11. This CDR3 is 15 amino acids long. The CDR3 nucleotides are TGTGCCAGCAGCTTAGTGAGGACAGGGAGACTTGGAGCTTTCTTT. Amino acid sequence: CASSLVRTGRLGAFF.

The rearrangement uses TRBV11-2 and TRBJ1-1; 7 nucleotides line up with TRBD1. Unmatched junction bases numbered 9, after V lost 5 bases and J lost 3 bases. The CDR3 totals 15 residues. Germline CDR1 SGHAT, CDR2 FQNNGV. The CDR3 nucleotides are TGTGCCAGCAGCCTACGGGGCAGGGGGGACACTGAAGCTTTCTTT. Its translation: CASSLRGRGDTEAFF.

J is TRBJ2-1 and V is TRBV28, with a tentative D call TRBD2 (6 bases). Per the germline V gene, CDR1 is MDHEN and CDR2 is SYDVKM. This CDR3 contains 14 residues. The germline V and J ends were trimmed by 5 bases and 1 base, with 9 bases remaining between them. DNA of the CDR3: TGTGCCAGCAGTGCGGGGTTATCCTACAATGAGCAGTTCTTC. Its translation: CASSAGLSYNEQFF.

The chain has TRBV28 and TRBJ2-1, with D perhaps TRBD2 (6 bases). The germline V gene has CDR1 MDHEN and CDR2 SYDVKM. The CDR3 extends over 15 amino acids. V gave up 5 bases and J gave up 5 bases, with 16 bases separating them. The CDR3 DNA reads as TGTGCCAGCAGTGGGGAGGCGGGGTACCACAATGAGCAGTTCTTC. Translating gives CASSGEAGYHNEQFF.

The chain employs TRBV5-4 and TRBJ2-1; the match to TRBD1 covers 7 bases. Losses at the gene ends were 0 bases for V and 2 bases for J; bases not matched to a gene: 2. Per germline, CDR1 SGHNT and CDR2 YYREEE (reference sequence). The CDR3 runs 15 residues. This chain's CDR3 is CASSLDRGTYNEQFF. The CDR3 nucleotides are TGTGCCAGCAGCTTGGACAGGGGAACCTACAATGAGCAGTTCTTC.

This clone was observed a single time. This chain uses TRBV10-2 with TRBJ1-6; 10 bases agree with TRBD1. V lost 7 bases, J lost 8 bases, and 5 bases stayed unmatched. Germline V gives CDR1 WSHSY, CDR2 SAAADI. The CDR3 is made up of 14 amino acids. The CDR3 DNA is TGCGCCAGCACCCAGACAGGGGGCGATTCACCCCTCCACTTT. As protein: CASTQTGGDSPLHF.

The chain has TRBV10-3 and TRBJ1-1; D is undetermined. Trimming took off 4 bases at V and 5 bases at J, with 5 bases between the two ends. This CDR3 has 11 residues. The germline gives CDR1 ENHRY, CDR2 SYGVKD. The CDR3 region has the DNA TGTGCCATCAGTGCCGAAACTGAAGCTTTCTTT. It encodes CAISAETEAFF.

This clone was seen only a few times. For the CDR3, the DNA is TGTGCCAGCAGCTTAAGGGTTTCCGCCTACGAGCAGTACTTC. Translation gives CASSLRVSAYEQYF. This rearrangement joins TRBV7-9 to TRBJ2-7; D gene ambiguous. Trimming stripped 2 bases from V and 2 bases from J, with 10 bases between. The germline CDR1 and CDR2 sequences are SEHNR and FQNEAQ (reference sequence). This CDR3 has 14 amino acids.

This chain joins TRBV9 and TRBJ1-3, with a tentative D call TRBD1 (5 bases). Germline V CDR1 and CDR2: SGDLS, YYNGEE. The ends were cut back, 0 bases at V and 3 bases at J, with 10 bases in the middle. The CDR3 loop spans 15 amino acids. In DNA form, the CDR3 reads TGTGCCAGCAGCGTAGATGAGGGGATTGGAAACACCATATATTTT. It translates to CASSVDEGIGNTIYF.

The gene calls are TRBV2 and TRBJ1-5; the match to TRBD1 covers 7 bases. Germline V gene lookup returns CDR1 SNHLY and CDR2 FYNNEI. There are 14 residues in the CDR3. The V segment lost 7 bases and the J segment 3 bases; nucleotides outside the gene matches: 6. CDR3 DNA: TGTGCCAGCAAGAGGGACAGCCCCAATCAGCCCCAGCATTTT. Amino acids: CASKRDSPNQPQHF.

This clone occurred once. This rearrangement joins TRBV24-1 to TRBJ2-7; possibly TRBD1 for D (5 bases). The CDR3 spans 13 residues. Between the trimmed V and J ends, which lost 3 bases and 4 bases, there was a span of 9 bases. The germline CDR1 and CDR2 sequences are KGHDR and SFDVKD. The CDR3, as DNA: TGTGCCACCAGTGATGTGGGGCAGTACGAGCAGTACTTC. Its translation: CATSDVGQYEQYF.

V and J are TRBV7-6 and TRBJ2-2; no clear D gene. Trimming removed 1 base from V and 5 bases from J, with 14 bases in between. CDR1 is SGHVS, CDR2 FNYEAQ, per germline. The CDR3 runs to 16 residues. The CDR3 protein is CASSLGIIMRTGELFF. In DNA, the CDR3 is TGTGCCAGCAGCTTAGGGATTATAATGAGAACCGGGGAGCTGTTTTTT. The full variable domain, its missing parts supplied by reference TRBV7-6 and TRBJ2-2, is GAGVSQSPRYKVTKRGQDVALRCDPISGHVSLYWYRQALGQGPEFLTYFNYEAQQDKSGLPNDRFSAERPEGSISTLTIQRTEQRDSAMYRCASSLGIIMRTGELFFGEGSRLTVL.

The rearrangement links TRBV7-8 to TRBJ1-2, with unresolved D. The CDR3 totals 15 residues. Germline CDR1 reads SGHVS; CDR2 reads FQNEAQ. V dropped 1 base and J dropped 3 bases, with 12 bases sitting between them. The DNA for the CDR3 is TGTGCCAGCAGCTTAGTCGGGGTTCTGGACTATGGCTACACCTTC. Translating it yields CASSLVGVLDYGYTF.

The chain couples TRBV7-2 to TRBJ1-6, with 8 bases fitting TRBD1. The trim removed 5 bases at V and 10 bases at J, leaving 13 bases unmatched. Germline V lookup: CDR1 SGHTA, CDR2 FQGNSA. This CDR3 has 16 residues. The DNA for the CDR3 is TGTGCCAGCAGCCCGCGCCGCGACAGGGGAGTATCACCCCTCCACTTT. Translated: CASSPRRDRGVSPLHF.

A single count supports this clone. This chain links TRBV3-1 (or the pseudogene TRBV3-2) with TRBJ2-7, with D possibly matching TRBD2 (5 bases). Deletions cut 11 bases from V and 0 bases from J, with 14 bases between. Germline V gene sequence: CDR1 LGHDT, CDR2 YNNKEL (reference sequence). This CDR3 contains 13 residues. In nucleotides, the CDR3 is TGTGCCTCCGGAAGAGGGAGCTCCTACGAGCAGTACTTC. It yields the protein CASGRGSSYEQYF.

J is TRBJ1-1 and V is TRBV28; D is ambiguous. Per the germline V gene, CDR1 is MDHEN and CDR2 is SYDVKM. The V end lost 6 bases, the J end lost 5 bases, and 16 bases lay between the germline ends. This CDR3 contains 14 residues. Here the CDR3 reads CASRIRLSVTEAFF. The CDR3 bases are TGTGCCAGCAGAATAAGGTTATCCGTGACTGAAGCTTTCTTT.

CDR3 loop: CASSLRAGGTTDTQYF. The CDR3 region has the DNA TGTGCCAGCAGTTTACGGGCGGGGGGTACCACAGATACGCAGTATTTT. The V call is TRBV27, the J call TRBJ2-3; 8 nucleotides agree with TRBD2. Germline V gives CDR1 MNHEY, CDR2 SMNVEV (reference sequence). The CDR3 sequence is 16 residues long. The ends lost 2 bases at V and 2 bases at J; junction bases unmatched: 6.